The 25 T cell receptor beta chains below were found in one sample sequenced in a study of cytomegalovirus exposure and HLA in healthy donors. The table came from immunoSEQ multiplex PCR; TCRdb's copy has only in-frame clones and leaves some out. Of a few hundred thousand clones in the sample, about nine tenths are singletons; the top ten hold about 0.8%. The sequenced material came from PBMCs. The receptor set was obtained from a woman between 18 and 29 years old in good health and CMV-seronegative.

This sequence joins TRBV27 and TRBJ2-7, with 14 bases fitting TRBD2. Germline V lookup: CDR1 MNHEY, CDR2 SMNVEV (reference sequence). The ends lost 7 bases at V and 2 bases at J; junction bases unmatched: 16. This CDR3 has 19 amino acids. The CDR3 DNA is TGTGCCAGCAATAAATTCGGGACTAGCGGGAGCGGTGTGCCCTACGAGCAGTACTTC. Translation: CASNKFGTSGSGVPYEQYF.

This clone was picked up one time. J is TRBJ2-2 and V is TRBV4-3, with D possibly matching TRBD2 (5 bases). The V gene lost 0 bases and the J gene lost 5 bases, with 13 bases spanning the gap. CDR1 is LGHNA and CDR2 is YSLEER in the germline V gene. This CDR3 contains 16 residues. CDR3 nucleotides: TGCGCCAGCAGCCAAGATCGCCTTACTAGGACCGGGGAGCTGTTTTTT. Translated: CASSQDRLTRTGELFF.

J is TRBJ1-2 and V is TRBV19; the D gene is possibly TRBD1 (6 bases). From germline, CDR1 is LNHDA and CDR2 SQIVND (reference sequence). The CDR3 covers 15 residues. Trimming cost V 3 bases and J 4 bases, with 15 bases left between them. CDR3: CASSIRTEPLYGYTF. The CDR3 bases are TGTGCCAGTAGTATTAGGACAGAGCCCCTCTATGGCTACACCTTC. Based on the CDR3 plus reference TRBV19 and TRBJ1-2, the full variable domain is DGGITQSPKYLFRKEGQNVTLSCEQNLNHDAMYWYRQDPGQGLRLIYYSQIVNDFQKGDIAEGYSVSREKKESFPLTVTSAQKNPTAFYLCASSIRTEPLYGYTFGSGTRLTVV.

The rearrangement joins TRBV25-1 to TRBJ2-3, with a weak D call TRBD2 (6 bases). The germline gives CDR1 MGHDK, CDR2 SYGVNS. The CDR3 extends over 18 amino acids. The ends were cut back, 10 bases at V and 0 bases at J, with 26 bases in the middle. CDR3 coding DNA: TGTGCCACCCTATCTGAGGGACTGGCGGGCCTAAGCACAGATACGCAGTATTTT. Its translation is CATLSEGLAGLSTDTQYF.

The rearrangement uses TRBV4-3 and TRBJ2-7; D is unclear. CDR3 length equals 15 residues. Germline V gives CDR1 LGHNA, CDR2 YSLEER. Between the trimmed V and J ends, which lost 4 bases and 3 bases, there was a span of 16 bases. DNA for the CDR3: TGCGCCAGCAGCCCGGCGGCCGGGTTCTACTACGAGCAGTACTTC. Its translation is CASSPAAGFYYEQYF.

The rearrangement links TRBV6-6 to TRBJ2-7; 7 bases agree with TRBD2. The CDR3 spans 15 residues. Trimming cost V 4 bases and J 6 bases; bases outside gene matches: 12. Germline V CDR1 and CDR2: MNHNY, SVGAGI (reference sequence). The CDR3 bases are TGTGCCAGCAGTTCTGGTTGGCGGGAGTCCCTCGAGCAGTACTTC. It encodes CASSSGWRESLEQYF.

This chain joins TRBV4-3 and TRBJ2-1, with 8 bases that match TRBD2. This CDR3 contains 17 residues. The V gene end was trimmed by 4 bases and the J gene end by 4 bases; junction bases not matched to a gene: 12. Per germline, CDR1 LGHNA and CDR2 YSLEER. CDR3: CASSPELTSGAYNEQFF. The CDR3 region has the DNA TGCGCCAGCAGCCCAGAACTAACTAGCGGAGCTTACAATGAGCAGTTCTTC.

The V and J genes are TRBV25-1 and TRBJ1-1; D ambiguous. The length of the CDR3 is 13 residues. Per germline, CDR1 MGHDK and CDR2 SYGVNS. The V gene lost 0 bases and the J gene lost 1 base, with 3 bases spanning the gap. The DNA for the CDR3 is TGTGCCAGCAGTGAATATAAGAACACTGAAGCTTTCTTT. Translated: CASSEYKNTEAFF.

This chain uses TRBV9 with TRBJ2-1; 7 bases fit TRBD2. This CDR3 contains 13 residues. Trimming at V came to 3 bases and at J to 9 bases, leaving 6 bases not matched to a gene. The germline CDR1 and CDR2 sequences are SGDLS and YYNGEE. For the CDR3, the DNA is TGTGCCAGCAGCGGACCGTGGGGGGGTGAGCAGTTCTTC. Translated: CASSGPWGGEQFF.

This clone came up once. The rearrangement uses TRBV28 and TRBJ1-5; no reliable D call. The length of the CDR3 is 13 residues. Looked up from germline, CDR1 is MDHEN and CDR2 is SYDVKM. CDR3 region: CGTAGPPNQPQHF. DNA of the CDR3: TGTGGCACGGCGGGTCCTCCAAATCAGCCCCAGCATTTT. Based on the CDR3 plus reference TRBV28 and TRBJ1-5, the full variable domain is DVKVTQSSRYLVKRTGEKVFLECVQDMDHENMFWYRQDPGLGLRLIYFSYDVKMKEKGDIPEGYSVSREKKERFSLILESASTNQTSMYLCGTAGPPNQPQHFGDGTRLSIL.

The V and J genes are TRBV4-3 and TRBJ2-1; 10 bases map to TRBD2. From germline, CDR1 is LGHNA and CDR2 YSLEER. V was clipped by 0 bases and J by 8 bases; unmatched bases: 4. The CDR3 is 15 amino acids. In DNA form, the CDR3 reads TGCGCCAGCAGCCAAGATGCTAGCGGGAGAGATGAGCAGTTCTTC. It is translated as CASSQDASGRDEQFF.

This clone was counted between two and nine times. CDR3 sequence (DNA): TGTGCCAGCTCACCAACTCCTGATACTCTAAGTGAGCAGTACTTC. Residues: CASSPTPDTLSEQYF. This chain uses TRBV18 with TRBJ2-7; no clear D. Germline CDR1 reads KGHSH; CDR2 reads LQKENI. The germline V and J ends were trimmed by 2 bases and 7 bases, with 18 bases remaining between them. This CDR3 spans 15 amino acids.

Comment on this clone: Other DNA sequences of this sample code for an identical CDR3. The V call is TRBV14, the J call TRBJ2-3, with a tentative D call TRBD1 (6 bases). Trimming left V 0 bases short and J 2 bases short, with 9 bases between. In germline, CDR1 is SGHDN, CDR2 FVKESK. This CDR3 has 15 residues. The CDR3 region is CASSQDRGLTDTQYF. In DNA, the CDR3 is TGTGCCAGCAGCCAAGACAGGGGTCTCACAGATACGCAGTATTTT. The full variable domain, with the rest looked up from reference TRBV14 and TRBJ2-3, is EAGVTQFPSHSVIEKGQTVTLRCDPISGHDNLYWYRRVMGKEIKFLLHFVKESKQDESGMPNNRFLAERTGGTYSTLKVQPAELEDSGVYFCASSQDRGLTDTQYFGPGTRLTVL.

This chain links TRBV7-7 with TRBJ1-5; D gene uncertain. CDR1 and CDR2 (germline): SSHAT, FNYEAQ (reference sequence). V dropped 3 bases and J dropped 2 bases, with 29 bases sitting between them. This CDR3 spans 21 amino acids. The CDR3 here is CASSLWRPEVCTSFGNQPQHF. The CDR3 DNA is TGTGCCAGCAGCTTGTGGCGGCCGGAAGTGTGTACATCGTTCGGCAATCAGCCCCAGCATTTT.

This chain joins TRBV30 and TRBJ1-2; 12 bases line up with TRBD1. The CDR3 runs 15 residues. V shed 1 base, J shed 4 bases, and the junction held 4 bases outside the gene matches. Per germline, CDR1 GTSNPN and CDR2 SVGIG (reference sequence). CDR3 protein: CAWSGRDRGLYGYTF. The CDR3 bases are TGTGCCTGGAGTGGCCGGGACAGGGGGCTCTATGGCTACACCTTC.

The chain links TRBV6-5 to TRBJ1-5, with 7 positions matching TRBD1. Germline CDR1 reads MNHEY; CDR2 reads SVGAGI. The CDR3 loop spans 15 amino acids. V dropped 4 bases and J dropped 1; count of bases not matched to a gene: 4. CDR3 bases: TGTGCCAGCAGTTCGAGGACAGGCAGCAATCAGCCCCAGCATTTT. The encoded protein is CASSSRTGSNQPQHF.

This rearrangement joins TRBV11-1 to TRBJ2-1; 8 bases agree with TRBD1. This CDR3 comprises 15 residues. Germline V gene sequence: CDR1 SGHAT, CDR2 FQDESV (reference sequence). The ends lost 4 bases at V and 4 bases at J; junction bases unmatched: 6. The CDR3 is CASSSRQGWYNEQFF. As DNA, the CDR3 is TGTGCCAGCAGCTCCCGACAGGGGTGGTACAATGAGCAGTTCTTC.

The chain joins TRBV11-1 to TRBJ2-3; TRBD2 might be the D (5 bases). CDR3 length: 13 amino acids. V was cut by 5 bases and J by 2 bases, with 8 bases left in between. Germline loops: CDR1 SGHAT, CDR2 FQDESV (reference sequence). CDR3 DNA sequence: TGTGCCAGCAGCCTGAGGGACACAGATACGCAGTATTTT. It is translated as CASSLRDTDTQYF.

The V call is TRBV6-6, the J call TRBJ2-3; tentative D call: TRBD1 (6 bases). Trimming stripped 7 bases from V and 4 bases from J, with 9 bases between. This CDR3 contains 12 residues. The germline V gene encodes CDR1 MNHNY and CDR2 SVGAGI (reference sequence). CDR3 loop: CASNGGSDTQYF. The CDR3 DNA follows: TGTGCCAGCAATGGGGGCTCAGATACGCAGTATTTT.

The chain has TRBV7-2 and TRBJ1-1; D ambiguous. Germline CDR1 is SGHTA and CDR2 is FQGNSA. The CDR3 is 15 amino acids. The germline V and J ends were trimmed by 0 bases and 2 bases, with 10 bases remaining between them. CDR3 loop: CASSLAFGSNTEAFF. DNA of the CDR3: TGTGCCAGCAGCTTAGCGTTCGGGTCCAACACTGAAGCTTTCTTT.

This chain links TRBV27 with TRBJ1-5, with D possibly being TRBD1 (5 bases). This CDR3 has 17 amino acids. Germline V gene sequence: CDR1 MNHEY, CDR2 SMNVEV (reference sequence). The V and J ends lost 5 bases and 0 bases respectively, with 17 bases between them. The CDR3 DNA reads as TGTGCCAGCAGTCCCCACATAGGGGATTATAGCAATCAGCCCCAGCATTTT. Protein sequence: CASSPHIGDYSNQPQHF.

The rearrangement uses TRBV27 and TRBJ2-7, with TRBD2 matching 15 bases. This CDR3 has 16 amino acids. The germline V gene has CDR1 MNHEY and CDR2 SMNVEV (reference sequence). V lost 6 bases and J lost 0; bases outside the gene matches: 3. The CDR3 sequence is CASSGLAGGVSYEQYF. CDR3 nucleotide sequence: TGTGCCAGCAGCGGACTAGCGGGAGGGGTCTCCTACGAGCAGTACTTC.

This chain joins TRBV7-9 and TRBJ1-5; D call uncertain. Germline values: CDR1 SEHNR, CDR2 FQNEAQ (reference sequence). There are 15 residues in the CDR3. Trimming left V 7 bases short and J 3 bases short, with 16 bases between. The DNA for the CDR3 is TGTGCCAGCAACGCTGGGAGCGGTCCCAATCAGCCCCAGCATTTT. Translating it yields CASNAGSGPNQPQHF. Full variable domain (outside the CDR3, taken from reference TRBV7-9 and TRBJ1-5): DTGVSQNPRHKITKRGQNVTFRCDPISEHNRLYWYRQTLGQGPEFLTYFQNEAQLEKSRLLSDRFSAERPKGSFSTLEIQRTEQGDSAMYLCASNAGSGPNQPQHFGDGTRLSIL.

The chain is built from TRBV18 and TRBJ2-2; TRBD1 matches at 7 bases. CDR3 length: 16 amino acids. Per germline, CDR1 KGHSH and CDR2 LQKENI. V lost 3 bases, J lost 0 bases, and 4 bases stayed unmatched. The CDR3 reads CASSPTGTANTGELFF. CDR3 DNA sequence: TGTGCCAGCTCACCCACCGGGACAGCGAACACCGGGGAGCTGTTTTTT. The variable domain in full, with the rest retrieved from reference TRBV18 and TRBJ2-2, is NAGVMQNPRHLVRRRGQEARLRCSPMKGHSHVYWYRQLPEEGLKFMVYLQKENIIDESGMPKERFSAEFPKEGPSILRIQQVVRGDSAAYFCASSPTGTANTGELFFGEGSRLTVL.

The chain links TRBV20-1 to TRBJ2-5; D unresolved. V was cut by 5 bases and J by 0 bases, with 4 bases left in between. Germline loops: CDR1 DFQATT, CDR2 SNEGSKA (reference sequence). This CDR3 has 11 residues. CDR3 protein: CSAADQETQYF. CDR3 DNA sequence: TGCAGTGCTGCGGACCAAGAGACCCAGTACTTC.